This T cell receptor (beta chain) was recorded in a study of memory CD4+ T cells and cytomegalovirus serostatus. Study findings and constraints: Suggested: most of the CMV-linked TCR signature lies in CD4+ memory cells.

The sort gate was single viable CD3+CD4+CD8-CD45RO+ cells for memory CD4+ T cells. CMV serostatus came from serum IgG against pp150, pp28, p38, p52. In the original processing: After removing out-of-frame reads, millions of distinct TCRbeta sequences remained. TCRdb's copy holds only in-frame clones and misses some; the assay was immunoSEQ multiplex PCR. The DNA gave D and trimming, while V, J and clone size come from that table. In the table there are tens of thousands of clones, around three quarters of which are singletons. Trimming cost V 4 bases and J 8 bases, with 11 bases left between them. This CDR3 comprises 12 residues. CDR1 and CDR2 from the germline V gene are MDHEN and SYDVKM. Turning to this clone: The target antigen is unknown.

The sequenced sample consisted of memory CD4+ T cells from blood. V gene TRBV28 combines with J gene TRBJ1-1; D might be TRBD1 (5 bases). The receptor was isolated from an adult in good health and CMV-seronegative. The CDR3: CASSSSGREAFF. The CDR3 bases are TGTGCCAGCAGTTCGTCAGGGAGGGAAGCTTTCTTT.